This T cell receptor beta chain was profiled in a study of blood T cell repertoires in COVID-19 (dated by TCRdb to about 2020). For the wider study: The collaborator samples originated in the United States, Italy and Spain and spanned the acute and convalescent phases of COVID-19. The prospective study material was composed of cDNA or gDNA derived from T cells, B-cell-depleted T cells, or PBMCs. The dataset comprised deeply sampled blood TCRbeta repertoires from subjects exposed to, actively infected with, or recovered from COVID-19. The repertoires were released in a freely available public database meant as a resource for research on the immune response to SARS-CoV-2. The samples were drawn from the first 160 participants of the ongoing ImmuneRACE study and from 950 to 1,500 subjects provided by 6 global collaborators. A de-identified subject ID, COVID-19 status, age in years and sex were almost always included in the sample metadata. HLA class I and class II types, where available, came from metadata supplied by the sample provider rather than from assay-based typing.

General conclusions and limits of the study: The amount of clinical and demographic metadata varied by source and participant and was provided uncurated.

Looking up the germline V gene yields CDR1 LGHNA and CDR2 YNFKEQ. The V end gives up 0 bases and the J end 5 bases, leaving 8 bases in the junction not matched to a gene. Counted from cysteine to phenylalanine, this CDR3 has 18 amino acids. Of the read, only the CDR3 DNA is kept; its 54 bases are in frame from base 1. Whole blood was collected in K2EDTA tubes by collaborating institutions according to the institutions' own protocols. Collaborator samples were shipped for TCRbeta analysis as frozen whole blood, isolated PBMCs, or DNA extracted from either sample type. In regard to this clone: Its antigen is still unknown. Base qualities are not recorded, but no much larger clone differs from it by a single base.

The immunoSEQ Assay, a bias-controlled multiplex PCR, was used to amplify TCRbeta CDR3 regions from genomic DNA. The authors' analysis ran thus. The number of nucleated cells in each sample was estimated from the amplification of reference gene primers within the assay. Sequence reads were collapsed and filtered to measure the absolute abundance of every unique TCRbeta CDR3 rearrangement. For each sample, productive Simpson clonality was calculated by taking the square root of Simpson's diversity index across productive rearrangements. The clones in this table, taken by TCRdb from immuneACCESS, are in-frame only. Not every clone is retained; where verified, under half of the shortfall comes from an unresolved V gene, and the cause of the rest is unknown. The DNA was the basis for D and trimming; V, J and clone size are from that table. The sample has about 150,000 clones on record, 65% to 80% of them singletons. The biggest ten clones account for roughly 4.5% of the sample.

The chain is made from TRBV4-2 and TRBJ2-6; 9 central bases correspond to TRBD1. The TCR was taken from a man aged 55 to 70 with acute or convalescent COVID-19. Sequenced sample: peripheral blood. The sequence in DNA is TGTGCCAGCAGCCAAGAATCCCCTACAGGGGGCTGGGCCAACGTCCTGACTTTC. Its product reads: CASSQESPTGGWANVLTF.